This T cell receptor (beta chain) comes out of a study of identical twins (dated by TCRdb to the mid-2010s). Background on the whole study: To test whether fetal clonotypes persist, this study deep-sequenced TCR alpha and beta repertoires from monozygotic twins, from unrelated adults of various ages, and from cord blood. To rule out contamination, replicate twin experiments were performed at different times with different library preparation protocols. The paper's findings and limits, for the study overall: Compared with coincidental sharing between unrelated individuals, an excess of low generation-probability sequences was observed among out-of-frame TCR alpha sequences shared between twins. Conclusions relied on cross-sectional statistical analysis, since the same donors could not be followed over many years. Out-of-frame TCR alpha sharing in monozygotic twins was systematically underestimated by recombination models, whereas sharing between unrelated individuals was in agreement with the recombination models. Invariant T cells such as MAIT and iNKT could partly confound zero-insertion analyses, although diverse VJ usage argued against such confounding for most clonotypes. Abundant cord blood beta clonotypes carried fewer insertions; young adult naive repertoires showed a weaker similar trend, while memory repertoires showed none. The excess sharing between twins in beta out-of-frame sequences was weaker because fewer shared sequences reduced the signal-to-noise ratio.

Taken from cysteine to phenylalanine, the CDR3 has 16 residues. The only DNA kept is the CDR3, 48 bases in frame from the first base. The germline V gene provides CDR1 SGHTA and CDR2 FQGNSA. V drops 5 bases and J drops 6 bases, leaving 19 bases in between. All donors were healthy Caucasians. Three pairs of female monozygotic twins, all aged roughly 18 to 29 years, made up the twin cohort. RNA for TCR libraries was isolated from peripheral blood mononuclear cells. This clonotype was detected once. Its antigen has not been determined. Base qualities are not provided; no much larger clone lies one nucleotide away. A read on its own is weak evidence. Libraries were made using 5' RACE. The sequencer listed for this sample is Illumina HiSeq 2000. A universal primer binding site was introduced by template switching, and a unique molecular identifier was present in the final cDNA, enabling accurate counting of TCR cDNA molecules. Specific primers in the conserved constant-segment region were used to synthesize first-strand cDNA for TCR alpha and beta chains. To control for contamination, every cDNA library carried two barcodes: a SMART-Mk sample barcode plus Illumina barcodes. Two successive PCR steps introduced TruSeq adapter sequences along with Illumina sample barcodes. Sequencing of the TCR alpha and beta cDNA libraries was done on the Illumina HiSeq platform using custom primers. The source study handled its data this way. MiGEC processed the raw reads to extract unique molecular identifiers, while MiXCR was used to determine the CDR3 positions. For each individual, recombination models were inferred using an EM algorithm with the repgenHMM and IGoR tools. Shared clonotypes were analyzed with the tcR package in R, and sharing was normalized by the product of cloneset sizes. To study raw recombination free of thymic and clonal selection effects, out-of-frame nonproductive sequences were analyzed. Through fastp at Q25 and MiXCR, TCRdb rebuilt clones from the public reads, retaining in-frame beta chains. Rows matching on CDR3 protein sequence are summarized as one entry with the most common DNA and genes. What appears here as the V and J calls and clone size reflects TCRdb's work, not the paper's. The sample has roughly 720,000 distinct CDR3 sequences on record, approximately 18% of them singletons. The ten largest clones add up to around 13% of the sample.

The same sample was also studied in work on T cells expressing NK-cell markers. The second paper states: In sorted CD3+CD56+NKG2C+, CD3+CD56+NKG2C- and CD3+CD56-NKG2C+ T-cell subsets from about eight donors, TCR beta-chain repertoires were profiled. Of the eight sequenced donors, seven were found to be HCMV-seropositive and one was found to be HCMV-seronegative. In several experiments an anti-gammadeltaTCR antibody was added to restrict sorting to alphabetaTCR-expressing T cells. In roughly 6 donors, the dominant CD3+CD56+NKG2C+ clonotypes were found to rank among the top 10 CD8+ clonotypes and to make up roughly 1.0-7.5% of CD8+ T cells. Those dominant clonotypes were again the most abundant among CD3+CD56-NKG2C+ cells in four donors, at about 25-60.1%. Whether the expanded NKG2C-expressing T cell clones were specific for HCMV antigens remained unclear. All eight donors whose samples were sequenced were randomly selected healthy volunteers, three of them men and five women. A commercial ELISA kit detecting HCMV-specific IgG in serum was used to determine HCMV serostatus. For five or six donors, unsorted PBMC were also used to sequence bulk peripheral blood T-cell repertoires. MIGEC was used to demultiplex reads and group the reads by UMI, and MiTCR was used to assemble and quantify clonotypes. Only TCR cDNA sequences supported by at least two reads were kept to exclude erroneous sequences. The tcR package was used for downstream repertoire analysis, with clonotypes matched between fractions based on CDR3 nucleotide sequence plus V segment. VDJmatch was used to annotate antigen specificity against VDJdb, with one amino acid substitution in CDR3 allowed.

The sample taken for sequencing was PBMCs. This sequence originates from a woman aged 18-29 years in good health. The chain links TRBV7-2 with TRBJ2-2; a confident D gene designation cannot be given. The CDR3 region reads CASSQSSVLRAGELFF. Here is the DNA: TGTGCCAGCAGCCAAAGCTCTGTGTTGCGTGCCGGGGAGCTGTTTTTT.